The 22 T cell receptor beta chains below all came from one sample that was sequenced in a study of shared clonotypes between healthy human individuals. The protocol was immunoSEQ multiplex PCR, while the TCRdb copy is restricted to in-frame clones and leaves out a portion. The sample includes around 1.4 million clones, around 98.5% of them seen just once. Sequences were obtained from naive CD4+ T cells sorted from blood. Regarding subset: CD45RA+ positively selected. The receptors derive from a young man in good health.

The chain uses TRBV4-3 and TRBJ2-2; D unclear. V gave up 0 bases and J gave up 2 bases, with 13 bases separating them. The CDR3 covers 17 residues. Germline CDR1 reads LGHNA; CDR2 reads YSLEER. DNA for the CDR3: TGCGCCAGCAGCCAAGACGCCAGGTCACACAACACCGGGGAGCTGTTTTTT. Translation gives CASSQDARSHNTGELFF.

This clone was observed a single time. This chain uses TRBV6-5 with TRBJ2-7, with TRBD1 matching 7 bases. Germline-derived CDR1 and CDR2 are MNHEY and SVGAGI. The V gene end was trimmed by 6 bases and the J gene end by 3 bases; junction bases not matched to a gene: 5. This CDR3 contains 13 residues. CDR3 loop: CASSIDRDYEQYF. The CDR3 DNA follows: TGTGCCAGCAGCATAGACAGGGACTACGAGCAGTACTTC.

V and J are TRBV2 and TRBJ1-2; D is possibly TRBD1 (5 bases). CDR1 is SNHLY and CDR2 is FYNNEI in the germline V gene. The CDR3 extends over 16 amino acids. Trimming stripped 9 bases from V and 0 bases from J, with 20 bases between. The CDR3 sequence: CASYGYLRVANYGYTF. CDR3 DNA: TGTGCCAGTTACGGATACCTCAGGGTTGCTAACTATGGCTACACCTTC.

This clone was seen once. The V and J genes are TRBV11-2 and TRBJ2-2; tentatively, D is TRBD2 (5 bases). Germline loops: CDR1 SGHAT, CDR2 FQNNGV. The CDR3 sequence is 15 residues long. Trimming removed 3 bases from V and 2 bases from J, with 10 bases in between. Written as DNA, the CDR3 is TGTGCCAGCAGCTTTCTGCGGGCCAACACCGGGGAGCTGTTTTTT. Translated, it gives CASSFLRANTGELFF.

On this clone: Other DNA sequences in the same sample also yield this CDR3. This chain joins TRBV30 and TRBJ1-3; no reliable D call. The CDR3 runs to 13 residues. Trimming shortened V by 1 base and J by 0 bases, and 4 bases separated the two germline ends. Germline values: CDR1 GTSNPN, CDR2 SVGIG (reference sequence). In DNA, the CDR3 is TGTGCCTGGAGTGCGAGCTCTGGAAACACCATATATTTT. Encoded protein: CAWSASSGNTIYF.

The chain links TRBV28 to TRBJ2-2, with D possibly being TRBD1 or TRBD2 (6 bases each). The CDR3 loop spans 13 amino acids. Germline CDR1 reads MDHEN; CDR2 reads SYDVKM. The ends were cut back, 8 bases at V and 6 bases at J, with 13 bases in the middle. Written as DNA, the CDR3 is TGTGCCAGCCGGGGGCCCCTCCCCGGGGAGCTGTTTTTT. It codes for CASRGPLPGELFF.

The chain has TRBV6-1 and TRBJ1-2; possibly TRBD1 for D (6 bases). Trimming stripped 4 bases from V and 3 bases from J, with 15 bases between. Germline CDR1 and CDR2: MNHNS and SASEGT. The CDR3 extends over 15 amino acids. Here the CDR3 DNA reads TGTGCCAGCAGTGTTCAGGGGACCCCTGACTATGGCTACACCTTC. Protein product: CASSVQGTPDYGYTF.

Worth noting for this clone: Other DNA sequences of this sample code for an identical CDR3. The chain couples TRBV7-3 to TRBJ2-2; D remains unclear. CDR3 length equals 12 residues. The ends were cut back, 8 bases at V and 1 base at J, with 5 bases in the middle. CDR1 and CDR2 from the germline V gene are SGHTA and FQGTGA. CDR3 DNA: TGTGCCAGCGGGCGGAACACCGGGGAGCTGTTTTTT. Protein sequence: CASGRNTGELFF.

CDR3 in DNA: TGTGCCAGCAGTCAGTACACCGGAGCCTACGAGCAGTACTTC. This sequence encodes CASSQYTGAYEQYF. This rearrangement joins TRBV28 to TRBJ2-7; D gene uncertain. In germline, CDR1 is MDHEN, CDR2 SYDVKM. This CDR3 comprises 14 residues. Trimming removed 5 bases from V and 2 bases from J, with 13 bases in between.

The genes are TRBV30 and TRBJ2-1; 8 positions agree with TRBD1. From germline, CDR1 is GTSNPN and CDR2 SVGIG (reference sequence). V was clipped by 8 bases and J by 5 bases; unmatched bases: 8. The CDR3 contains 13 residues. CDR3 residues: CARADRAHNEQFF. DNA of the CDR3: TGTGCCCGGGCGGACAGGGCCCACAATGAGCAGTTCTTC.

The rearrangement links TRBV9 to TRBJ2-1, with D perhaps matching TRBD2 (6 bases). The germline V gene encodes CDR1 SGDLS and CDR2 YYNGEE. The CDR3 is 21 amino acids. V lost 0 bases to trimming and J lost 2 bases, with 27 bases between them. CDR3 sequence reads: CASSVEVWEDIRFVPYNEQFF. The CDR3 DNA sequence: TGTGCCAGCAGCGTAGAGGTATGGGAGGACATAAGGTTCGTCCCCTACAATGAGCAGTTCTTC.

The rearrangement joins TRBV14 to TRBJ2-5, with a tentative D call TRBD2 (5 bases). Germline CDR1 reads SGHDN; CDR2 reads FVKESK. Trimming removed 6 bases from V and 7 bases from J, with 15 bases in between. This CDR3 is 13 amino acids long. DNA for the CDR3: TGTGCCAGCAGAGGAGGCCTCTTAGGGACCCAGTACTTC. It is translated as CASRGGLLGTQYF.

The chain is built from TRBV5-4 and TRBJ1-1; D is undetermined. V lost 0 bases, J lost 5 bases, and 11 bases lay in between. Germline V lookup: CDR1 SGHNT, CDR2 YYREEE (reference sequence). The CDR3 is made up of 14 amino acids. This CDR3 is CASSLGEVWTEAFF. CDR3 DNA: TGTGCCAGCAGCTTGGGGGAAGTGTGGACTGAAGCTTTCTTT. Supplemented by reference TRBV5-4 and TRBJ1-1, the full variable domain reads ETGVTQSPTHLIKTRGQQVTLRCSSQSGHNTVSWYQQALGQGPQFIFQYYREEENGRGNFPPRFSGLQFPNYSSELNVNALELDDSALYLCASSLGEVWTEAFFGQGTRLTVV.

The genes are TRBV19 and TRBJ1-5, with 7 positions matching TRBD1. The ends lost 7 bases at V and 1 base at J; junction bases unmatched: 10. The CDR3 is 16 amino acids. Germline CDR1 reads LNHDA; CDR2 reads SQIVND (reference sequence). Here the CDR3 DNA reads TGTGCCAGTACCATACCAACAGGGGTCAGCAATCAGCCCCAGCATTTT. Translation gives CASTIPTGVSNQPQHF. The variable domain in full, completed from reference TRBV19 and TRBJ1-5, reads DGGITQSPKYLFRKEGQNVTLSCEQNLNHDAMYWYRQDPGQGLRLIYYSQIVNDFQKGDIAEGYSVSREKKESFPLTVTSAQKNPTAFYLCASTIPTGVSNQPQHFGDGTRLSIL.

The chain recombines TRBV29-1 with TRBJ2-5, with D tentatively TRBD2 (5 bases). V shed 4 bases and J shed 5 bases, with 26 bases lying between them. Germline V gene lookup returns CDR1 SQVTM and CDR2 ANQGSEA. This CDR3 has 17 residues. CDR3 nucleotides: TGCAGCGTTGCTTTATACCCTAGCAAAATAAAAGGGGAGACCCAGTACTTC. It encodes CSVALYPSKIKGETQYF.

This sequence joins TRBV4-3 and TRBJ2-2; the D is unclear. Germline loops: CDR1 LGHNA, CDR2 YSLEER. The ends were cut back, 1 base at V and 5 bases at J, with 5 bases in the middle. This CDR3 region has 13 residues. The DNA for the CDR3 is TGCGCCAGCAGCCAAGTAGGAACCGGGGAGCTGTTTTTT. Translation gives CASSQVGTGELFF.

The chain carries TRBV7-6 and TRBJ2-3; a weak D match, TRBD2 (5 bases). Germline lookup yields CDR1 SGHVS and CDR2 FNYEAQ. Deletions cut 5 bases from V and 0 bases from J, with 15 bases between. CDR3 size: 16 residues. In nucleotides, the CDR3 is TGTGCCAGCAGCCCCGCGGGCGGAATTAGCACAGATACGCAGTATTTT. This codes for CASSPAGGISTDTQYF.

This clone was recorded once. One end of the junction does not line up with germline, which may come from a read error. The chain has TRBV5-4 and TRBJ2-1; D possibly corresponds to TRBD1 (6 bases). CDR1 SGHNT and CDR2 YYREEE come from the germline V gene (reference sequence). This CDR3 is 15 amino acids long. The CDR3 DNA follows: TGTGCCAGCAGGTTGGACAGTTTATCCTACAATGAGCAGTTCTTC. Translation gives CASRLDSLSYNEQFF. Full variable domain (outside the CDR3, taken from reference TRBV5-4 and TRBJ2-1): ETGVTQSPTHLIKTRGQQVTLRCSSQSGHNTVSWYQQALGQGPQFIFQYYREEENGRGNFPPRFSGLQFPNYSSELNVNALELDDSALYLCASRLDSLSYNEQFFGPGTRLTVL.

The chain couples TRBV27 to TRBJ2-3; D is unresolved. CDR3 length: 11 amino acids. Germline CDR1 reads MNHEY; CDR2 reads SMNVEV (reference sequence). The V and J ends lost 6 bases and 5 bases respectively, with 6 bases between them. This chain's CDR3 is CASRDQDTQYF. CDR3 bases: TGTGCCAGCAGAGATCAAGATACGCAGTATTTT.

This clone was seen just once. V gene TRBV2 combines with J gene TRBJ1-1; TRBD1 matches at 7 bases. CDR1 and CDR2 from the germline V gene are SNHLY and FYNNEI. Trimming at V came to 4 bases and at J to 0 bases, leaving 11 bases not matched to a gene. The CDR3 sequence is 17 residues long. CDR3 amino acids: CASSVPPGGHMNTEAFF. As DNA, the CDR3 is TGTGCCAGCAGTGTCCCCCCAGGGGGACACATGAACACTGAAGCTTTCTTT. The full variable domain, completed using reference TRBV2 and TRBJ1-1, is EPEVTQTPSHQVTQMGQEVILRCVPISNHLYFYWYRQILGQKVEFLVSFYNNEISEKSEIFDDQFSVERPDGSNFTLKIRSTKLEDSAMYFCASSVPPGGHMNTEAFFGQGTRLTVV.

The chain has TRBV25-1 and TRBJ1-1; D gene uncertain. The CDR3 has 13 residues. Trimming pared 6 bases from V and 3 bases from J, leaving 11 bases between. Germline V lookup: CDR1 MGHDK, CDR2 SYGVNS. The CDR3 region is CASSLFPDTEAFF. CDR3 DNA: TGTGCCAGCAGCCTCTTCCCGGACACTGAAGCTTTCTTT.

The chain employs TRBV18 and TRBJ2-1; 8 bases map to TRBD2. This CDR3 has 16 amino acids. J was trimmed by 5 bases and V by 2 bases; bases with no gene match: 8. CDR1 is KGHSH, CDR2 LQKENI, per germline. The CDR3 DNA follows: TGTGCCAGCTCACCATACGAACTAGCGGAGGACAATGAGCAGTTCTTC. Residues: CASSPYELAEDNEQFF.